These 30 T cell receptor beta chains came from one sample sequenced in a study of T cells after yellow fever vaccination. TCRdb analysed the 5' RACE reads with MiXCR anew, one entry per CDR3 protein. The table includes nearly 300,000 distinct CDR3 sequences, about 10% detected once. Source: CD4+ T cells sorted from PBMCs, taken 5 days after the yellow fever booster vaccination. These receptors originate from a man aged 18 to 30 who received the YFV17D yellow fever vaccine.

The rearrangement links TRBV6-5 to TRBJ1-3, with TRBD1 matching over 10 bases. V lost 6 bases to trimming and J lost 2 bases; unmatched junction nucleotides: 4. This CDR3 is 15 amino acids long. The V gene's germline CDR1 is MNHEY and CDR2 SVGAGI. The CDR3 is CASSLDRGPGNTIYF. In DNA, the CDR3 is TGTGCCAGCAGCCTCGACAGGGGGCCTGGAAACACCATATATTTT.

The CDR3 is CAISGGLGIGELFF. CDR3 sequence (DNA): TGTGCCATCAGTGGTGGGCTAGGGATCGGGGAGCTGTTTTTT. The V and J genes are TRBV10-3 and TRBJ2-2; D not resolved. Trimming left V 4 bases short and J 7 bases short, with 13 bases between. CDR3 length: 14 residues. In germline, CDR1 is ENHRY, CDR2 SYGVKD.

This clonotype showed up many times. V is TRBV2 and J is TRBJ2-2; either TRBD1 or TRBD2 may fit D (5 bases each). Germline CDR1 SNHLY, CDR2 FYNNEI. V lost 6 bases, J lost 0 bases, and 11 bases lay in between. The CDR3 consists of 15 residues. CDR3 region: CASRGTDSNTGELFF. CDR3 bases: TGTGCCAGCAGGGGGACGGATTCGAACACCGGGGAGCTGTTTTTT.

The chain is built from TRBV18 and TRBJ2-7, with D possibly matching TRBD1 (5 bases). Germline V lookup: CDR1 KGHSH, CDR2 LQKENI. CDR3 size: 14 residues. V was pared by 0 bases and J by 3 bases, with 9 bases between. CDR3 nucleotide sequence: TGTGCCAGCTCACCACCGGTGGACATCTACGAGCAGTACTTC. Translated: CASSPPVDIYEQYF.

This clonotype was seen a handful of times. The chain carries TRBV6-5 and TRBJ1-2; 12 positions match TRBD1. Germline V gene data show CDR1 as MNHEY and CDR2 as SVGAGI. The trim removed 5 bases at V and 0 bases at J, leaving 13 bases unmatched. The CDR3 spans 19 residues. The CDR3: CASSTRDRGLISANYGYTF. The CDR3 DNA reads as TGTGCCAGCAGTACGCGGGACAGGGGGCTTATATCGGCTAACTATGGCTACACCTTC.

This clonotype was picked up a small number of times. V usage is TRBV12-3 or TRBV12-4 and J usage is TRBJ2-1, with TRBD2 identical over 11 bases. The CDR3 runs 15 residues. Trimming took 6 bases from V and 3 from J; bases not matched to a gene: 4. Here the CDR3 reads CASRPSGGNYNEQFF. DNA for the CDR3: TGTGCCAGCAGGCCTAGCGGGGGGAACTACAATGAGCAGTTCTTC.

This clonotype was found a few times. This chain uses TRBV19 with TRBJ1-2; the match to TRBD1 covers 7 bases. V lost 6 bases to trimming and J lost 2 bases; unmatched junction nucleotides: 6. The length of the CDR3 is 14 residues. CDR1 and CDR2 (germline): LNHDA, SQIVND (reference sequence). In DNA form, the CDR3 reads TGTGCCAGTAGGGGGGGACAGCGGAACTATGGCTACACCTTC. Encoded protein: CASRGGQRNYGYTF.

The CDR3 is CASSQESQGRGYTF. The CDR3 DNA is TGCGCCAGCAGCCAAGAGTCACAGGGAAGAGGCTACACCTTC. The V gene is TRBV4-3, the J gene TRBJ1-2; tentatively, D is TRBD1 (6 bases). The CDR3 covers 14 residues. V lost 0 bases, J lost 8 bases, and 13 bases lay in between. Germline V CDR1 and CDR2: LGHNA, YSLEER.

This clonotype was observed a handful of times. This chain links TRBV5-1 with TRBJ1-2; D is possibly TRBD1 (5 bases). The germline V gene encodes CDR1 SGHRS and CDR2 YFSETQ. V shed 6 bases and J shed 2 bases, with 17 bases lying between them. The CDR3 runs to 15 residues. The CDR3 coding sequence is TGCGCCAGCACCCCCGGCGCGGGGGGAAACTATGGCTACACCTTC. Translated, it gives CASTPGAGGNYGYTF.

This clonotype was seen many times. The J gene is TRBJ2-1, the V gene TRBV20-1; 8 bases agree with TRBD1. Germline values: CDR1 DFQATT, CDR2 SNEGSKA (reference sequence). This CDR3 has 15 residues. V lost 6 bases to trimming and J lost 7 bases; unmatched junction nucleotides: 14. In nucleotides, the CDR3 is TGCAGTGCCTTACCTACAGGGGGGCTTCGAAATGAGCAGTTCTTC. It yields the protein CSALPTGGLRNEQFF.

This clonotype turned up a few times. The rearrangement joins TRBV2 to TRBJ1-1; no definite D call. The CDR3 consists of 14 residues. V shed 2 bases and J shed 4 bases, with 11 bases lying between them. Germline V gene lookup returns CDR1 SNHLY and CDR2 FYNNEI. The CDR3 region is CASSETRALTEAFF. Written as DNA, the CDR3 is TGTGCCAGCAGTGAAACTCGGGCTCTCACTGAAGCTTTCTTT.

The V call is TRBV18, the J call TRBJ2-4; D is ambiguous. The germline V gene has CDR1 KGHSH and CDR2 LQKENI. The CDR3 has 13 residues. V was cut by 3 bases and J by 8 bases, with 11 bases left in between. The CDR3 region has the DNA TGTGCCAGCTCACCCCCCGGGTTGGACATTCAGTACTTC. It encodes CASSPPGLDIQYF.

Ten or more counts support this clonotype. The chain carries TRBV20-1 and TRBJ1-1; possible D gene TRBD1, 6 bases. Trimming took off 0 bases at V and 5 bases at J, with 16 bases between the two ends. Germline values: CDR1 DFQATT, CDR2 SNEGSKA (reference sequence). This CDR3 is built from 15 residues. CDR3 nucleotide sequence: TGCAGTGCTAGAGATCGGGTAGGGGGGAGGACTGAAGCTTTCTTT. Residues: CSARDRVGGRTEAFF.

This clonotype has just a few counts. CDR3 region: CASSERPTSTDTQYF. In DNA form, the CDR3 reads TGTGCCAGCAGTGAGCGTCCGACTAGCACAGATACGCAGTATTTT. The rearrangement joins TRBV6-1 to TRBJ2-3; the D is unclear. Trimming stripped 3 bases from V and 0 bases from J, with 10 bases between. The V gene's germline CDR1 is MNHNS and CDR2 SASEGT. This CDR3 region has 15 residues.

The V and J genes are TRBV18 and TRBJ1-1; 8 positions agree with TRBD1. There are 15 residues in the CDR3. Looked up from germline, CDR1 is KGHSH and CDR2 is LQKENI. Unmatched junction bases numbered 3, after V lost 2 bases and J lost 1 base. CDR3 amino acids: CASSPGRGPNTEAFF. CDR3 nucleotides: TGTGCCAGCTCACCAGGCAGGGGGCCGAACACTGAAGCTTTCTTT.

The table lists this clonotype with a few counts. DNA for the CDR3: TGTGCCAGCAGCGGACAGGTGGGGGAAAAACTGTTTTTT. Protein product: CASSGQVGEKLFF. The chain has TRBV7-9 and TRBJ1-4; TRBD1 agrees at 7 bases. Trimming took 5 bases from V and 8 from J; bases not matched to a gene: 5. This CDR3 is built from 13 residues. The germline V gene encodes CDR1 SEHNR and CDR2 FQNEAQ (reference sequence).

On this clonotype itself: Since a much larger clone is just one base distant, this may be a read error. Since no conserved phenylalanine or tryptophan closes the CDR3, a read error is the likely cause. The DNA of the CDR3 is TGTGCCAGCAGCTCACAGGGGACTAGCAATCAGCCCCAGCATCTT. It translates to CASSSQGTSNQPQHL. The chain joins TRBV7-2 to TRBJ1-5; 7 nucleotides line up with TRBD1. Looked up from germline, CDR1 is SGHTA and CDR2 is FQGNSA. This CDR3 has 15 residues. V lost 4 bases and J lost 0; bases outside the gene matches: 3.

The sample holds many counts of this clonotype. The CDR3 region is CATRALGGLGYNEQFF. In DNA, the CDR3 is TGTGCCACTAGAGCGTTGGGGGGCCTGGGGTACAATGAGCAGTTCTTC. The genes are TRBV5-4 and TRBJ2-1, with D perhaps TRBD1 or TRBD2 (6 bases each). Germline CDR1 is SGHNT and CDR2 is YYREEE (reference sequence). CDR3 size: 16 residues. V was shortened by 9 bases and J by 4 bases, with 23 bases between the two germline ends.

This clonotype was recorded at least ten times. The V gene is TRBV6-5, the J gene TRBJ2-5; D remains ambiguous. The V gene's germline CDR1 is MNHEY and CDR2 SVGAGI. V gave up 6 bases and J gave up 5 bases, with 7 bases separating them. The length of the CDR3 is 11 residues. The CDR3: CASRAVETQYF. CDR3 DNA sequence: TGTGCCAGCAGGGCCGTCGAGACCCAGTACTTC.

This clonotype has just a few counts. The rearrangement links TRBV29-1 to TRBJ1-2, with a possible D match to TRBD1 (5 bases). Germline assignment: CDR1 SQVTM and CDR2 ANQGSEA. The CDR3 spans 13 residues. With 4 bases removed from V and 6 bases from J, the gap between germline ends came to 15 bases. DNA for the CDR3: TGCAGCGTTGGGTCAGGGTCCGGAGATGGCTACACCTTC. It yields the protein CSVGSGSGDGYTF.

The V and J genes are TRBV20-1 and TRBJ1-5; no firm D call. CDR1 DFQATT and CDR2 SNEGSKA come from the germline V gene (reference sequence). This CDR3 region has 14 residues. Trimming removed 8 bases at V and 0 bases at J, with 14 bases between. DNA of the CDR3: TGCAGTACTAATACATCGATTAGCAATCAGCCCCAGCATTTT. Amino acids: CSTNTSISNQPQHF.

The J gene is TRBJ2-3, the V gene TRBV18; D perhaps matches TRBD2 (6 bases). Germline values: CDR1 KGHSH, CDR2 LQKENI. This CDR3 has 17 residues. With 3 bases removed from V and 1 base from J, the gap between germline ends came to 17 bases. CDR3 protein: CASSPGTSNLGTDTQYF. In nucleotides, the CDR3 is TGTGCCAGCTCACCCGGGACTTCAAACCTTGGCACAGATACGCAGTATTTT.

CDR3 loop: CSATPTGAPSYNEQFF. CDR3 sequence (DNA): TGCAGTGCTACCCCTACGGGGGCCCCCTCCTACAATGAGCAGTTCTTC. V and J are TRBV20-1 and TRBJ2-1, with D tentatively TRBD1 or TRBD2 (6 bases each). This CDR3 is 16 amino acids long. Per the germline V gene, CDR1 is DFQATT and CDR2 is SNEGSKA (reference sequence). V lost 4 bases and J 0 bases, leaving 16 bases between the germline ends.

This clonotype was seen a single time. The V gene is TRBV6-1, the J gene TRBJ2-2, with D possibly being TRBD1 or TRBD2 (6 bases each). The germline V gene encodes CDR1 MNHNS and CDR2 SASEGT. Trimming took 5 bases from V and 3 from J, leaving 13 bases between them. The CDR3 loop spans 15 amino acids. CDR3 in amino acids: CASSIDRRDTGELFF. The CDR3 DNA follows: TGTGCCAGCAGTATTGACAGGAGGGACACCGGGGAGCTGTTTTTT.

In this sample, this clonotype turned up a few times. The V call is TRBV24-1, the J call TRBJ2-3; the D gene could be TRBD1 or TRBD2 (7 bases each). V was pared by 9 bases and J by 3 bases, with 12 bases between. The germline V gene encodes CDR1 KGHDR and CDR2 SFDVKD. The CDR3 is 13 residues long. CDR3 sequence: CATRQGGTDTQYF. In nucleotides, the CDR3 is TGTGCCACCCGACAGGGAGGGACAGATACGCAGTATTTT.

This clonotype was seen many times. The CDR3 loop reads CSARETGHLAGIQYF. As DNA, the CDR3 is TGCAGTGCTAGAGAAACGGGACATTTGGCCGGCATTCAGTACTTC. V is TRBV20-1 and J is TRBJ2-4, with D maybe TRBD1 (6 bases). The CDR3 runs to 15 residues. V was shortened by 0 bases and J by 9 bases, with 18 bases between the two germline ends. Germline CDR1 DFQATT, CDR2 SNEGSKA (reference sequence).

This clonotype turned up a few times. This chain links TRBV4-3 with TRBJ1-5; 12 bases line up with TRBD1. This CDR3 is built from 15 residues. The V gene's germline CDR1 is LGHNA and CDR2 YSLEER. The J segment lost 5 bases and the V segment lost 4 bases, leaving 3 bases of the junction unmatched. The CDR3 bases are TGCGCCAGCAGCCCCGGGACAGGGGGCTATCAGCCCCAGCATTTT. It specifies CASSPGTGGYQPQHF.

This clonotype was observed a handful of times. The chain links TRBV28 to TRBJ2-3, with 7 bases aligning to TRBD1. Germline CDR1 reads MDHEN; CDR2 reads SYDVKM. Trimming removed 10 bases from V and 0 bases from J; junction bases left unmatched: 10. The CDR3 sequence is 15 residues long. CDR3 in DNA: TGTGCCACCTCTCCCCGGGACAGAAGCACAGATACGCAGTATTTT. Protein: CATSPRDRSTDTQYF.

This clonotype was counted between two and nine times. The chain joins TRBV12-3 or TRBV12-4 to TRBJ2-5, with D possibly being TRBD1 (6 bases). The length of the CDR3 is 14 residues. The germline V and J ends were trimmed by 5 bases and 5 bases, with 15 bases remaining between them. In DNA form, the CDR3 reads TGTGCCAGCAGTCGTACAGGGCTGGGGGAGACCCAGTACTTC. Amino acids: CASSRTGLGETQYF.

This clonotype has a handful of counts. The chain joins TRBV18 to TRBJ1-2, with D possibly matching TRBD1 (6 bases). V lost 1 base and J 4 bases, leaving 7 bases between the germline ends. Germline CDR1 KGHSH, CDR2 LQKENI. CDR3 size: 13 residues. CDR3 in amino acids: CASSPQGGYGYTF. The CDR3 coding sequence is TGTGCCAGCTCACCACAGGGGGGCTATGGCTACACCTTC.